This TCR beta chain was observed in a study of blood T cell repertoires in COVID-19 (dated by TCRdb to the early 2020s). Background for the entire study: The collaborator samples originated in the United States, Italy and Spain and spanned the acute and convalescent phases of COVID-19. The material from the prospective study consisted of cDNA or gDNA derived from T cells, B-cell-depleted T cells, or PBMCs. Deeply sampled blood TCRbeta repertoires from subjects exposed to, actively infected with, or recovered from COVID-19 were included in the dataset. The repertoires were released in a freely available public database meant as a resource for research on the immune response to SARS-CoV-2. The sample metadata nearly always contained a de-identified subject ID, COVID-19 status, age in years and sex. Samples came from the ongoing ImmuneRACE study (first 160 participants) plus 1,254 subjects from 6 global collaborators. HLA class I and class II types, where available, came from metadata supplied by the sample provider rather than from assay-based typing.

The collaborating institutions used their own protocols to collect whole blood in K2EDTA tubes. For TCRbeta analysis, collaborator samples were shipped as frozen whole blood, as isolated PBMCs, or as DNA extracted from either sample type. TCRbeta CDR3 regions were amplified from genomic DNA by means of the immunoSEQ Assay, a bias-controlled multiplex PCR. The source study handled its data this way. The number of nucleated cells in each sample was estimated by amplification of reference gene primers within the assay. To quantify the absolute abundance of each unique TCRbeta CDR3 rearrangement, sequence reads were collapsed and filtered. For each sample, productive Simpson clonality was calculated by taking the square root of Simpson's diversity index across productive rearrangements. The source is immuneACCESS, and TCRdb retained only in-frame sequences with V and J called. Part of the clones is not carried over; for the studies checked, unresolved V genes explain less than half of this, and the remainder is unexplained. That table supplies the V and J calls and clone size; D and trimming were determined from the DNA. In this sample the table shows 35,000 to 45,000 clones, 89% of which occur a single time. Clones ranked in the top ten supply roughly 6.2% of the sample.

The CDR3 covers 13 residues, taking in both the cysteine and the phenylalanine. Just the 39-base CDR3 DNA is kept, in frame starting at base 1. The germline V gene (reference sequence) gives CDR1 as DFQATT and CDR2 as SNEGSKA. Cut back by 3 bases and 5 bases, the V and J ends lie 13 bases apart. What the work shows at the level of the full study, not this receptor alone: How much clinical and demographic metadata was included differed by source and by participant, and the metadata was provided uncurated.

As to this clone: Its antigen target is currently unknown. No quality values exist for individual bases; no much larger clone is one base distant.

Material: peripheral blood. This receptor was taken from a human donor in a cohort sampled during active COVID-19. Recombination connected TRBV20-1 to TRBJ2-5; matching of 6 bases hints at TRBD2 as the D gene. This receptor has the CDR3 CSASGGRAETQYF. The base sequence is TGCAGTGCTAGTGGAGGGCGAGCTGAGACCCAGTACTTC.